One sample yielded the 14 T cell receptor beta chains listed below, sequenced in a study of blood T cell repertoires in COVID-19. Here immunoSEQ multiplex PCR was the method, and the copy in TCRdb shows in-frame clones only, minus some. This sample yields 290,000 or so clones, of which roughly 87% are seen a single time; about 2% belongs to the top ten. The sequenced material came from peripheral blood. The source is a man younger than 30 with active or convalescent COVID-19.

V usage is TRBV4-3 and J usage is TRBJ2-1; possibly TRBD2 for D (6 bases). CDR3 length: 14 residues. CDR1 is LGHNA, CDR2 YSLEER, per germline. V lost 1 base, J lost 9 bases, and 13 bases lay in between. DNA for the CDR3: TGCGCCAGCAGCCAAGTACTAGCTAGGGGTGAGCAGTTCTTC. Translation gives CASSQVLARGEQFF.

The chain carries TRBV27 and TRBJ2-4; possibly TRBD1 for D (6 bases). The V end lost 2 bases, the J end lost 3 bases, and 8 bases lay between the germline ends. The CDR3 is 14 amino acids. CDR1 and CDR2 (germline): MNHEY, SMNVEV (reference sequence). The CDR3 here is CASSLGQNKNIQYF. The CDR3 nucleotides are TGTGCCAGCAGTTTAGGACAGAACAAAAACATTCAGTACTTC.

The chain has TRBV29-1 and TRBJ1-2; D unresolved. V shed 7 bases and J shed 3 bases, with 9 bases lying between them. The CDR3 loop spans 11 amino acids. Germline loops: CDR1 SQVTM, CDR2 ANQGSEA. CDR3 coding DNA: TGCAGCGCCTTGGAGTACTATGGCTACACCTTC. Residues: CSALEYYGYTF.

V gene TRBV9 combines with J gene TRBJ1-3; possibly TRBD1 for D (6 bases). Per germline, CDR1 SGDLS and CDR2 YYNGEE. The CDR3 length is 15 residues. V lost 3 bases, J lost 4 bases, and 14 bases lay in between. The CDR3: CASSASTGYGNTIYF. CDR3 DNA: TGTGCCAGCAGCGCAAGTACAGGGTACGGAAACACCATATATTTT. Full variable domain (rest looked up from reference TRBV9 and TRBJ1-3): DSGVTQTPKHLITATGQRVTLRCSPRSGDLSVYWYQQSLDQGLQFLIQYYNGEERAKGNILERFSAQQFPDLHSELNLSSLELGDSALYFCASSASTGYGNTIYFGEGSWLTVV.

This chain links TRBV7-9 with TRBJ2-1, with 8 bases aligning to TRBD2. The ends lost 0 bases at V and 3 bases at J; junction bases unmatched: 7. The CDR3 extends over 17 amino acids. Germline loops: CDR1 SEHNR, CDR2 FQNEAQ (reference sequence). DNA of the CDR3: TGTGCCAGCAGCTTAGCGTTACTAGCGGAAGACTACAATGAGCAGTTCTTC. Amino acids: CASSLALLAEDYNEQFF.

As DNA, the CDR3 is TGTGCCAGTAGTTCGGAACTCCTAGCGGGGACCGGGGAGCTGTTTTTT. It translates to CASSSELLAGTGELFF. The rearrangement joins TRBV19 to TRBJ2-2; 9 positions agree with TRBD2. The CDR3 consists of 16 residues. The junction had 9 bases not matched to a gene; V was cut back by 5 bases and J by 5 bases. The germline V gene encodes CDR1 LNHDA and CDR2 SQIVND (reference sequence).

The chain carries TRBV7-2 and TRBJ2-1; TRBD2 agrees at 9 bases. J lost 7 bases, V lost 5 bases, and 15 bases had no gene match. The CDR3 runs 17 residues. Per germline, CDR1 SGHTA and CDR2 FQGNSA. CDR3 region: CASSPGGSGGSWNEQFF. Here the CDR3 DNA reads TGTGCCAGCAGCCCCGGCGGTAGCGGGGGCAGTTGGAATGAGCAGTTCTTC. Full variable domain (missing parts from reference TRBV7-2 and TRBJ2-1): GAGVSQSPSNKVTEKGKDVELRCDPISGHTALYWYRQSLGQGLEFLIYFQGNSAPDKSGLPSDRFSAERTGGSVSTLTIQRTQQEDSAVYLCASSPGGSGGSWNEQFFGPGTRLTVL.

This chain connects TRBV7-9 to TRBJ1-2, with TRBD1 matching 8 bases. J gave up 10 bases and V 6 bases, and 7 bases lay outside the gene matches. This CDR3 spans 12 amino acids. Germline CDR1 and CDR2: SEHNR and FQNEAQ (reference sequence). The CDR3, as DNA: TGTGCCAGCAGACGAGACAGGGGTTACTACACCTTC. Protein: CASRRDRGYYTF. Filled out from reference TRBV7-9 and TRBJ1-2, the complete variable domain reads DTGVSQNPRHKITKRGQNVTFRCDPISEHNRLYWYRQTLGQGPEFLTYFQNEAQLEKSRLLSDRFSAERPKGSFSTLEIQRTEQGDSAMYLCASRRDRGYYTFGSGTRLTVV.

V is TRBV7-9 and J is TRBJ2-5, with 8 bases matching TRBD1. Germline V gene sequence: CDR1 SEHNR, CDR2 FQNEAQ (reference sequence). V was clipped by 1 base and J by 3 bases; unmatched bases: 10. This CDR3 is 17 amino acids long. The CDR3 reads CASSLVGQGAPKETQYF. For the CDR3, the DNA is TGTGCCAGCAGCTTAGTGGGGCAGGGGGCCCCTAAAGAGACCCAGTACTTC.

Here the CDR3 DNA reads TGCAGCATAGGGACTTCCTACGAGCAGTACTTC. This translates into CSIGTSYEQYF. The genes are TRBV20-1 and TRBJ2-7, with D maybe TRBD2 (6 bases). The CDR3 loop spans 11 amino acids. The germline V gene encodes CDR1 DFQATT and CDR2 SNEGSKA (reference sequence).

The rearrangement uses TRBV4-1 and TRBJ2-3, with TRBD2 matching 9 bases. Germline values: CDR1 MGHRA, CDR2 YSYEKL. J lost 3 bases, V lost 1 base, and 11 bases had no gene match. The CDR3 contains 18 residues. For the CDR3, the DNA is TGCGCCAGCAGCCAAGGAAGGATAGCGGGGGTAATAACAGATACGCAGTATTTT. Translated: CASSQGRIAGVITDTQYF.

The chain carries TRBV4-1 and TRBJ2-7; 8 positions agree with TRBD1. The CDR3 runs 14 residues. J was trimmed by 5 bases and V by 2 bases; bases with no gene match: 5. Germline V gives CDR1 MGHRA, CDR2 YSYEKL. CDR3 in amino acids: CASSQSGTGNEQYF. As DNA, the CDR3 is TGCGCCAGCAGCCAATCCGGGACAGGCAACGAGCAGTACTTC.

The genes are TRBV24-1 and TRBJ1-2, with 7 bases matching TRBD1. CDR1 is KGHDR, CDR2 SFDVKD, per germline. CDR3 length: 14 amino acids. Unmatched junction bases numbered 7, after V lost 4 bases and J lost 6 bases. CDR3 in amino acids: CATSETSDRDGYTF. The CDR3 DNA sequence: TGTGCCACCAGTGAAACTTCCGACAGGGATGGCTACACCTTC.

This sequence joins TRBV29-1 and TRBJ2-2; 11 bases map to TRBD1. Germline V gives CDR1 SQVTM, CDR2 ANQGSEA. Germline trimming cut 6 bases from V and 3 bases from J; bases unmatched to any gene: 9. This CDR3 is 16 amino acids long. CDR3 in DNA: TGCAGCGTGATGGGGACAGGGGGTGTGGACACCGGGGAGCTGTTTTTT. Residues: CSVMGTGGVDTGELFF.